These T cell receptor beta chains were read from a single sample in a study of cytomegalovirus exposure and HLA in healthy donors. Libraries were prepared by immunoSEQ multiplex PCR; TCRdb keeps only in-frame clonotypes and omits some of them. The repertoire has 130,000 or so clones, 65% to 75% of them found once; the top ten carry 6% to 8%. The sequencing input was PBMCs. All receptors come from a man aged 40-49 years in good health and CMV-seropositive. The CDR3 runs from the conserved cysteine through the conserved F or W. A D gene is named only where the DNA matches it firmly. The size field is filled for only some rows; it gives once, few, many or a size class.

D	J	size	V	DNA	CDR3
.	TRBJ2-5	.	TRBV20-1	TGCAGTGCTAAACAGCAAGAGACCCAGTACTTC	CSAKQQETQYF
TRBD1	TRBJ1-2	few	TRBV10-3	TGTGCCATCAGACCAGGGACAGCTAACTATGGCTACACCTTC	CAIRPGTANYGYTF
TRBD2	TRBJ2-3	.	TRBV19	TGTGCCAGTAGTGCTTCGGGACTAGCGGGAGGGCCGGGCACAGATACGCAGTATTTT	CASSASGLAGGPGTDTQYF
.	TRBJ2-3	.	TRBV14	TGTGCCAGCAGCCATAAGGGGGGCACAGATACGCAGTATTTT	CASSHKGGTDTQYF
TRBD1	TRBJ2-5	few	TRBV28	TGTGCCAGCAGCTACCCCGGGACAGGGTCGGGGGAGACCCAGTACTTC	CASSYPGTGSGETQYF
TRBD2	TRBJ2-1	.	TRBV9	TGTGCCAGCAGCCCCCCGGGGGGGACTAGCGGTTACAATGAGCAGTTCTTC	CASSPPGGTSGYNEQFF
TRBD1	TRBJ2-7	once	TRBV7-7	TGTGCTAGCCGACAGGGGCGGTACACCTACGAGCAGTACTTC	CASRQGRYTYEQYF
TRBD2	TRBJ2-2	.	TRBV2	TGTGCCAGCAGTTTCCTCGGGGGGATGAACACCGGGGAGCTGTTTTTT	CASSFLGGMNTGELFF
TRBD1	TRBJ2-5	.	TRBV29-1	TGCAGCGTAGATCCCTTGGACAGGGCAGCCGAGACCCAGTACTTC	CSVDPLDRAAETQYF
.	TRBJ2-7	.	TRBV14	TGTGCCAGCAGCCAAGATCGGAGGGGAATCACCTACGAGCAGTACTTC	CASSQDRRGITYEQYF
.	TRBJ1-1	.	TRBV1	TGCACCAGCAGCCGGGGGCTGAGGGGGCGTTTCGACACTGAAGCTTTCTTT	CTSSRGLRGRFDTEAFF
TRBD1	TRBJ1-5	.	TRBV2	TGTGCCAGCAGCGGACAGGGAGGGGCCGAGCCCCAGCATTTT	CASSGQGGAEPQHF
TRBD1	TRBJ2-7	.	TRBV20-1	TGCAGTGCCAGACAGGGCTACGAGCAGTACTTC	CSARQGYEQYF
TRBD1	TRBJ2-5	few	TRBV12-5	TGTGCTAGTGGTACCTGGACAGGGTCGGGGCAAGAGACCCAGTACTTC	CASGTWTGSGQETQYF
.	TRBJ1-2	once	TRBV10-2	TGCGCCAGCAGTAATAGGGGTGGTGGCTACACCTTC	CASSNRGGGYTF
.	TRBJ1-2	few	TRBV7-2	TGTGCCAGCAGCCGACTCCAGGGAAGGAGCGATGGCTACACCTTC	CASSRLQGRSDGYTF
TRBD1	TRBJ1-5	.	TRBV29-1	TGCAGCGGTGGGGACAGGGACCAGCCCCAGCATTTT	CSGGDRDQPQHF
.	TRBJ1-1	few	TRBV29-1	TGCAGCGTTTGGTCAGGGTTGAACACTGAAGCTTTCTTT	CSVWSGLNTEAFF
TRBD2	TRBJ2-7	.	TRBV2	TGTGCCAGCATGGGGGACGGGGGGAGCTCCCGCTTCTTC	CASMGDGGSSRFF
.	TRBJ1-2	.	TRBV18	TGTGCCAGCTCCCCCGGTGATCGCGGCTACACCTTC	CASSPGDRGYTF
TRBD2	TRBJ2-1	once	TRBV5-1	TGCGCCAGCAGCTTGGACGGGACTAGCGGGTTGGATGAGCAGTTCTTC	CASSLDGTSGLDEQFF
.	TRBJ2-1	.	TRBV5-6	TGTGCCAGCAGCTTGGGTTCGGACAGATACAATGAGCAGTTCTTC	CASSLGSDRYNEQFF
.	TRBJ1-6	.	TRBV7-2	TGTGCCAGCAGCTCGGGAGTCCAGGATTCACCCCTCCACTTT	CASSSGVQDSPLHF
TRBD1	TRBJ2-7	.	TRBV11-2	TGTGCCAGCAGACCGGACAGGGGGACCGAGCAGTACTTC	CASRPDRGTEQYF
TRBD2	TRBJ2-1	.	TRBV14	TGTGCCAGCAGCCCGGGACTAGTCTACAATGAGCAGTTCTTC	CASSPGLVYNEQFF
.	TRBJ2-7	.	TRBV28	TGTGCCAGCAGTTTGACGGGAAAGTCCTACGAGCAGTACTTC	CASSLTGKSYEQYF
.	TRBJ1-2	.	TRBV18	TGTGCCAGCTCACCGGTACAGGGCCATGGCTACACCTTC	CASSPVQGHGYTF
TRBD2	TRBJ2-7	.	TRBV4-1	TGCGCCAGCAGCCAAACGGGACTAGCGGGTGGGTCTGGCTACGAGCAGTACTTC	CASSQTGLAGGSGYEQYF
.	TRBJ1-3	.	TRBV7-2	TGTACCAGCAGCCAAAATACAGGGTCTGGAAACACCATATATTTT	CTSSQNTGSGNTIYF
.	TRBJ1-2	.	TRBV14	TGTGCCAGCAGCCAAGATTTTTTTTCAGCTAACTATGGCTACACCTTC	CASSQDFFSANYGYTF
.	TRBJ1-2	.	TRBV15	TGTGCCACCAGCAGAGCCACAGGGTCACATGGCTACACCTTC	CATSRATGSHGYTF
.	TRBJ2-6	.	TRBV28	TGTGCCAGCAGTAAATCAGGGGAAACTGGGGCCAACGTCCTGACTTTC	CASSKSGETGANVLTF
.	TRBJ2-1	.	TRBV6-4	TGTGCCAGCAGTGCCGACTCTGGCTCCTACAATGAGCAGTTCTTC	CASSADSGSYNEQFF
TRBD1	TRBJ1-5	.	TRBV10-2	TGCGCCAGCAGTCTACAGGGGGGGCAGCCCCAGCATTTT	CASSLQGGQPQHF
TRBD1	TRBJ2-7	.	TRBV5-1	TGCGCCAGCAGCTTGGCAGGGGGCGTTAGCGACTACATCCCGTCCTACGAGCAGTACTTC	CASSLAGGVSDYIPSYEQYF
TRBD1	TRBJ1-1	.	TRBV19	TGTGCCAGTAGGACCGACCAGGGGGCCTTCACTGAAGCTTTCTTT	CASRTDQGAFTEAFF
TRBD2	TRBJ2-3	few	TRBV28	TGTGCCAGCAGTTCGTCACAGCGGGAGGGGGCAGATACGCAGTATTTT	CASSSSQREGADTQYF
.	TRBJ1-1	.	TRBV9	TGTGCCAGCAGCGCAACAGGGAAGAAGGCTGAAGCTTTCTTT	CASSATGKKAEAFF
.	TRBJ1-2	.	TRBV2	TGTGCCAGCCACCCAGGGGAAGTTGTAGGTTATGGCTACACCTTC	CASHPGEVVGYGYTF
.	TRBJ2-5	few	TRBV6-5	TGTGCCAGCAGGCACAGGGCGGTGGAGACCCAGTACTTC	CASRHRAVETQYF
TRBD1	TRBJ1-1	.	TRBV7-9	TGTGCCAGCAGCTTCCCACAGGGGGCGCACGCTGAAGCTTTCTTT	CASSFPQGAHAEAFF